Sequencing of this TCR beta chain was carried out in a study of Graves' ophthalmopathy and Graves' hyperthyroidism. Study findings and constraints: Blood also carried most expanded thyroid clonotypes exceeding 0.001 frequency.

Patients were left out if they had other autoimmune diseases, uncontrolled infections, pregnancy or lactation. The CDR3 has 13 residues. After removal of 6 bases from V and 6 bases from J, the junction contained 6 bases not matched to a gene. Per the germline V gene, CDR1 is SNHLY and CDR2 is FYNNEI. In its sample, this clonotype was seen many times. The target antigen is unknown. Scientists amplified the TCR beta CDR3 regions from RNA transcripts. Investigators did first-round RT-PCR with HTBI primers, then second-round multiplex PCR. One entry per CDR3 protein, called by TCRdb with MiXCR from the multiplex PCR reads. Altogether about 380,000 distinct CDR3 sequences are present, 15% being singletons, with the ten largest covering approximately 7%.

Sequencing was performed on peripheral blood. This chain links TRBV2 with TRBJ1-1, with 8 bases fitting TRBD1. The receptor was isolated from a young woman with stable Graves' hyperthyroidism. The CDR3 DNA follows: TGTGCCAGCAGGAGGGAGACAGGGGCTGAAGCTTTCTTT. Protein: CASRRETGAEAFF. The full variable domain, its missing parts supplied by reference TRBV2 and TRBJ1-1, is EPEVTQTPSHQVTQMGQEVILRCVPISNHLYFYWYRQILGQKVEFLVSFYNNEISEKSEIFDDQFSVERPDGSNFTLKIRSTKLEDSAMYFCASRRETGAEAFFGQGTRLTVV.